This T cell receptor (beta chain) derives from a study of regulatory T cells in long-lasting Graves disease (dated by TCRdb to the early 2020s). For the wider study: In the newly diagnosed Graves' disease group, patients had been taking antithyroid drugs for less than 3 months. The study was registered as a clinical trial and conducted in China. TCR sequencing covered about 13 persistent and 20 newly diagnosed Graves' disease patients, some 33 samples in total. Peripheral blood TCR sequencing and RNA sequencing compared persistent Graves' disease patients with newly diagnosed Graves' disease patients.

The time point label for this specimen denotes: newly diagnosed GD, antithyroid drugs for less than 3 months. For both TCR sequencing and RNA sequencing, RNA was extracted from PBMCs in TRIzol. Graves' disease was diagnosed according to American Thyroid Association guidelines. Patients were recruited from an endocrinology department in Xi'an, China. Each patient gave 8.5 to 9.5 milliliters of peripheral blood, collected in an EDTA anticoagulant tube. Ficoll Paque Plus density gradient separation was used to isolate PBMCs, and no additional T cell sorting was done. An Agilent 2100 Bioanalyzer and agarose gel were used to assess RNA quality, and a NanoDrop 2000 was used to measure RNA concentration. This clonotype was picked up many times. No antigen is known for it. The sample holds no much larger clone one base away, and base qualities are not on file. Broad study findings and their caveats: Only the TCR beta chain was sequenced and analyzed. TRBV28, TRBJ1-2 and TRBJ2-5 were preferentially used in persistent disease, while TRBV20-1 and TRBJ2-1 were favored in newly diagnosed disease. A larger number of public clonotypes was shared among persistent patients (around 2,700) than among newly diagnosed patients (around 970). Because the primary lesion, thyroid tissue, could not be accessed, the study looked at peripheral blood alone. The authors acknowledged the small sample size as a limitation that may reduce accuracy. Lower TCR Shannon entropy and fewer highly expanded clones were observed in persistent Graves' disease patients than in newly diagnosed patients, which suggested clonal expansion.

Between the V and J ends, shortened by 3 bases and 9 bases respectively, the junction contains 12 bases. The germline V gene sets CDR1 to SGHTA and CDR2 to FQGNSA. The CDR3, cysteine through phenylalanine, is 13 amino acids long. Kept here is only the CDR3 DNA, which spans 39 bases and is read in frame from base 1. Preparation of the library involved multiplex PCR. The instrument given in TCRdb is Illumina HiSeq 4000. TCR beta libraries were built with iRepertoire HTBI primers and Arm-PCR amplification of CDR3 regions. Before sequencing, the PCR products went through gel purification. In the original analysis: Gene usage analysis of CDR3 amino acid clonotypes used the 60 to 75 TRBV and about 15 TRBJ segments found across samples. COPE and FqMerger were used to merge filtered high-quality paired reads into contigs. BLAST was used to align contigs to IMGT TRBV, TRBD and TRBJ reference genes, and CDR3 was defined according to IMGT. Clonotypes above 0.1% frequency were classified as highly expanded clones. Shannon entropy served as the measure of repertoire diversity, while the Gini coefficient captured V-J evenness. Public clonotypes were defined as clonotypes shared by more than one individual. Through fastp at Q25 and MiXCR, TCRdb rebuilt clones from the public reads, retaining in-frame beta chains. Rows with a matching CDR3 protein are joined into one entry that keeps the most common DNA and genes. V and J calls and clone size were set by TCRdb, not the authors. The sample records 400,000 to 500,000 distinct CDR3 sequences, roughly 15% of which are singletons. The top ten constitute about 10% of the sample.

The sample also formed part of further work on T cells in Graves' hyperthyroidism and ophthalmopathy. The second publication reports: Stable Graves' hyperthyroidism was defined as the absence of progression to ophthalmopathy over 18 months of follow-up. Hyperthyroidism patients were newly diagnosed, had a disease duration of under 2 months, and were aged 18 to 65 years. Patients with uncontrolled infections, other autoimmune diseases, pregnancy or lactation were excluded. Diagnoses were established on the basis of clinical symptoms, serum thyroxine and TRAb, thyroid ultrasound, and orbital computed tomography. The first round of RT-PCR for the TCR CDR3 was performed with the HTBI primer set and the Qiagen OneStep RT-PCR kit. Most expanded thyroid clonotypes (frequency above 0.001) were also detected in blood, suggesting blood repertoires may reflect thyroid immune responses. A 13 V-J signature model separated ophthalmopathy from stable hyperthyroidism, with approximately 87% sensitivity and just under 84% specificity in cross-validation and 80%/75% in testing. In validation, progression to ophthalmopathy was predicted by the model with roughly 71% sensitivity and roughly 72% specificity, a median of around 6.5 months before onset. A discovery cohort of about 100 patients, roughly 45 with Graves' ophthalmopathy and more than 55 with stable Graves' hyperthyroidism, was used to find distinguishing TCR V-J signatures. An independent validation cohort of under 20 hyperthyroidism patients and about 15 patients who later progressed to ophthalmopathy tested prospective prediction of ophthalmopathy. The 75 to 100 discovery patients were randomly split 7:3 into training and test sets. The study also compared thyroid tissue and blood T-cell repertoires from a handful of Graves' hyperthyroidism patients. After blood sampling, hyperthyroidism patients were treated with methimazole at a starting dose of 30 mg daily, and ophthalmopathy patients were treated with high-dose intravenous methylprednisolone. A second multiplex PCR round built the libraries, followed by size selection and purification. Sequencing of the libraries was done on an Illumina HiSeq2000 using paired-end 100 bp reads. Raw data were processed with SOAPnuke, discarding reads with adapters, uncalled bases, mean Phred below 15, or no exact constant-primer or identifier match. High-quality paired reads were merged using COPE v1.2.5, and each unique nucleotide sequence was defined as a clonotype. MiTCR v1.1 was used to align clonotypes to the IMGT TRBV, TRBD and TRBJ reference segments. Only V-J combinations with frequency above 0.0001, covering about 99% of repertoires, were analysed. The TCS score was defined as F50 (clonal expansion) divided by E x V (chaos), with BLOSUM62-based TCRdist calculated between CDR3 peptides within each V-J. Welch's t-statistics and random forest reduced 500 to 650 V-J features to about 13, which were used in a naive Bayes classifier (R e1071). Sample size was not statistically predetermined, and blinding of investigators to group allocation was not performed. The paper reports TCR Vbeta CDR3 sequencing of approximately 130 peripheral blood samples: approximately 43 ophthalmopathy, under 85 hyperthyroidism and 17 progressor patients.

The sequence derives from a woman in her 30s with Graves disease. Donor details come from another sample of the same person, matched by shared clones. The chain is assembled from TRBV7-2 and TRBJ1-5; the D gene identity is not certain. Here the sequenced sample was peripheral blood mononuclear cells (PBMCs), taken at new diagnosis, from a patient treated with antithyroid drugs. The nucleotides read TGTGCCAGCAGCTTCCCAGGAACGGGGCCCCAGCATTTT. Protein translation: CASSFPGTGPQHF.